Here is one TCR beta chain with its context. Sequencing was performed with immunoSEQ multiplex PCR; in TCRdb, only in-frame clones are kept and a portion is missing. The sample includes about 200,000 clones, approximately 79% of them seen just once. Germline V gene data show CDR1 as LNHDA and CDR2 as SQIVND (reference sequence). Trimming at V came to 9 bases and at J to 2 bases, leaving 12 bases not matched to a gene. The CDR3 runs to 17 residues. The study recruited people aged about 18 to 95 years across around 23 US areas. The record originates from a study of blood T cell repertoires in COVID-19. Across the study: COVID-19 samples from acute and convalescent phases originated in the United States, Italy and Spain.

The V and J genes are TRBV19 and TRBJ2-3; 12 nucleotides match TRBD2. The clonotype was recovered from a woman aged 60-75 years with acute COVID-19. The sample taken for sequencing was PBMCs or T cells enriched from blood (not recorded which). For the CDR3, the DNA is TGTGCCAGCCGCGACCTCGGACTAGCGGGGCACACAGATACGCAGTATTTT. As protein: CASRDLGLAGHTDTQYF.